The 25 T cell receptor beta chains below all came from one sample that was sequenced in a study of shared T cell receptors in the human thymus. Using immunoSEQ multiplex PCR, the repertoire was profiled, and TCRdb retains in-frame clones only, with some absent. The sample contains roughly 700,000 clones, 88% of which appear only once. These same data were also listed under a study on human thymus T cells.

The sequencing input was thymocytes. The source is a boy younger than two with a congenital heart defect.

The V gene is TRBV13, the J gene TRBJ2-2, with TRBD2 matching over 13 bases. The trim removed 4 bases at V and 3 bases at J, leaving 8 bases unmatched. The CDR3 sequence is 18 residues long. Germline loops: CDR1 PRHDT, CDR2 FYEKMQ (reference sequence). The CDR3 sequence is CASSWSGTSGTYTGELFF. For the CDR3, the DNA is TGTGCCAGCAGCTGGTCCGGGACTAGCGGGACTTACACCGGGGAGCTGTTTTTT.

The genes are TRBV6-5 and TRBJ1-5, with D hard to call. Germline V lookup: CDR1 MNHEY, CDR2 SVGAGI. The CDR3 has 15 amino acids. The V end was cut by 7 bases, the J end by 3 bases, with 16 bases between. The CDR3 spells CASTPHRGSNQPQHF. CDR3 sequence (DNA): TGTGCCAGCACCCCACATCGGGGTTCCAATCAGCCCCAGCATTTT.

Here the CDR3 DNA reads TGTGCCAGCAGTTCATCTTTGTCCAACAGGACCGGGGAGCTGTTTTTT. Protein product: CASSSSLSNRTGELFF. This chain links TRBV28 with TRBJ2-2; tentative D call: TRBD1 (5 bases). The CDR3 is 16 residues long. Per the germline V gene, CDR1 is MDHEN and CDR2 is SYDVKM. The V end lost 4 bases, the J end lost 5 bases, and 17 bases lay between the germline ends.

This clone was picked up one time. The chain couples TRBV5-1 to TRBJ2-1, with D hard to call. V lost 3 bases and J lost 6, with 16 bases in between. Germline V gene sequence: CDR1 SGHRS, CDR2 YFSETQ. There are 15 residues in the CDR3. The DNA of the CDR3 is TGCGCCAGCAGCTGGGCTGCATGGGCCCCCAATGAGCAGTTCTTC. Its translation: CASSWAAWAPNEQFF.

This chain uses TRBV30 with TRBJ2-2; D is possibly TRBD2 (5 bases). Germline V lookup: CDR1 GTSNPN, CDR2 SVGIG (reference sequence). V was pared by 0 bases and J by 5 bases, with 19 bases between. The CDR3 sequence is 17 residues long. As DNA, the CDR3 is TGTGCCTGGAGTGTACATCAGAGGGCGGTCAAGACCGGGGAGCTGTTTTTT. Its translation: CAWSVHQRAVKTGELFF.

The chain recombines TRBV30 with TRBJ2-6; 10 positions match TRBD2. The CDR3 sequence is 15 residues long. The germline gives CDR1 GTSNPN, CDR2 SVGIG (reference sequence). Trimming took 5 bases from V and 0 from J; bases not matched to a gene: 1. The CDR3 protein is CAWGLADSGANVLTF. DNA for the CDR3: TGTGCCTGGGGACTAGCGGACTCTGGGGCCAACGTCCTGACTTTC.

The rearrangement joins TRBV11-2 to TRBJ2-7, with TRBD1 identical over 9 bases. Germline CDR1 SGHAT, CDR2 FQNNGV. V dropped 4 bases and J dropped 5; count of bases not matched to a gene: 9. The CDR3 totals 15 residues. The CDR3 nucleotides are TGTGCCAGCAGCTCGGGATGGGACAGGGCGAACGAGCAGTACTTC. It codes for CASSSGWDRANEQYF.

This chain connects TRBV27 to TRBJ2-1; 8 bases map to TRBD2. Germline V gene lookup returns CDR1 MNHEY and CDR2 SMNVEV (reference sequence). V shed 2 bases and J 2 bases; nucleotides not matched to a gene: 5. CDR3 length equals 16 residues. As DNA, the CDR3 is TGTGCCAGCAGTTTAAGCGGGAGTCGCCCCTACAATGAGCAGTTCTTC. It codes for CASSLSGSRPYNEQFF.

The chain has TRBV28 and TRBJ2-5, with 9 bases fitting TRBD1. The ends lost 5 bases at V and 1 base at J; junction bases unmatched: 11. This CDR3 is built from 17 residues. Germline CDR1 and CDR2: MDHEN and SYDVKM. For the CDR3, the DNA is TGTGCCAGCAGTCCGCTCCTCCGGGACAGGGCCCAAGAGACCCAGTACTTC. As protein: CASSPLLRDRAQETQYF.

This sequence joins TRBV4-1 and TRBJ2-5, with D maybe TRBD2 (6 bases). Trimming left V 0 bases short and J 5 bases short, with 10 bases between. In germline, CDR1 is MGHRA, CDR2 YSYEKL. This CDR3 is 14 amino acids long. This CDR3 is CASSQDGGRETQYF. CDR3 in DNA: TGCGCCAGCAGCCAAGATGGGGGGAGGGAGACCCAGTACTTC.

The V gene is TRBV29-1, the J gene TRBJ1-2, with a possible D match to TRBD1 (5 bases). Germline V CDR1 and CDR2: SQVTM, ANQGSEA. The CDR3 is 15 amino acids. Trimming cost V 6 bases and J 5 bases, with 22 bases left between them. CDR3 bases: TGCAGCGTGGCCACACAGGAATCCCTTGGATATGGCTACACCTTC. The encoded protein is CSVATQESLGYGYTF. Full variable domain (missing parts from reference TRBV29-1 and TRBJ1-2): SAVISQKPSRDICQRGTSLTIQCQVDSQVTMMFWYRQQPGQSLTLIATANQGSEATYESGFVIDKFPISRPNLTFSTLTVSNMSPEDSSIYLCSVATQESLGYGYTFGSGTRLTVV.

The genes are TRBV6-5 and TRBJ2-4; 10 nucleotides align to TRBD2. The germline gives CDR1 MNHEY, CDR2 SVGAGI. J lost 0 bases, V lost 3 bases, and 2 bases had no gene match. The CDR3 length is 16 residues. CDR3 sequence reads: CASSYRLAGAKNIQYF. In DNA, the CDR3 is TGTGCCAGCAGTTATCGACTAGCGGGAGCCAAAAACATTCAGTACTTC.

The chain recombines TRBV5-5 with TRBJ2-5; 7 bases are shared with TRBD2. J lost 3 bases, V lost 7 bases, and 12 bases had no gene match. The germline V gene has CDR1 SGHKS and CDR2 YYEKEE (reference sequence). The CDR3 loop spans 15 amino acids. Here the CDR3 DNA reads TGTGCCAGCTTCGAGCGGGGCAGGGCCGAAGAGACCCAGTACTTC. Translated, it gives CASFERGRAEETQYF. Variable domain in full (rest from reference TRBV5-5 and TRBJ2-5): DAGVTQSPTHLIKTRGQQVTLRCSPISGHKSVSWYQQVLGQGPQFIFQYYEKEERGRGNFPDRFSARQFPNYSSELNVNALLLGDSALYLCASFERGRAEETQYFGPGTRLLVL.

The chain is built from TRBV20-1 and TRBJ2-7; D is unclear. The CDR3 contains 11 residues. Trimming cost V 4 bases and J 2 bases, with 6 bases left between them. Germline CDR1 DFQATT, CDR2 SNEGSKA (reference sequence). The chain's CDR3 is CSATSAYEQYF. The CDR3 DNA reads TGCAGTGCTACAAGCGCCTACGAGCAGTACTTC.

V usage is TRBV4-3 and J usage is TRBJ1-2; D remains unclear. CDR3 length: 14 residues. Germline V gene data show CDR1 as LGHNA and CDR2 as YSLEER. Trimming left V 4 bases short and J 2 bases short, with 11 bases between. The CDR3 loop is CASSPLRGNYGYTF. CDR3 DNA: TGCGCCAGCAGCCCCCTCAGAGGAAACTATGGCTACACCTTC.

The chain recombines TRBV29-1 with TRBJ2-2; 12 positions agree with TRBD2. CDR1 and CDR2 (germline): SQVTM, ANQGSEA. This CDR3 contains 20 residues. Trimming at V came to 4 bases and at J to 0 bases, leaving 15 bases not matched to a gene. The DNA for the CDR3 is TGCAGCGTTGGACCGGGGGTACTAGCGGGAGGAGGCTCGAACACCGGGGAGCTGTTTTTT. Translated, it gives CSVGPGVLAGGGSNTGELFF.

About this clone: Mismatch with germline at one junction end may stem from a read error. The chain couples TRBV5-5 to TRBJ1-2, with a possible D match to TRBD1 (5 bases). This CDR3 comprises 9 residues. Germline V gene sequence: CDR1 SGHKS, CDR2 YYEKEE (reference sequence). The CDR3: CASSKTEFF. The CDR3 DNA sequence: TGTGCCAGCAGCAAGACAGAATTTTTC.

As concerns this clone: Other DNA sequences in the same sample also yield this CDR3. The CDR3 loop is CASSPKPYEQYF. The CDR3 DNA is TGTGCCAGCTCACCCAAGCCCTACGAGCAGTACTTC. The chain is built from TRBV18 and TRBJ2-7; no clear D gene. The CDR3 runs 12 residues. Germline-derived CDR1 and CDR2 are KGHSH and LQKENI. The V end lost 3 bases, the J end lost 2 bases, and 5 bases lay between the germline ends.

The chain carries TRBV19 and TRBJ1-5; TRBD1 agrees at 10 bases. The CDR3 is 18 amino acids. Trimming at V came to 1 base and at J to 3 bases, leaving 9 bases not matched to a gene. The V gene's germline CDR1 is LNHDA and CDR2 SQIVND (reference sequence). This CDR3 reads CASSIVYGTGAFNQPQHF. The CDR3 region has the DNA TGTGCCAGTAGTATAGTGTACGGGACAGGGGCATTCAATCAGCCCCAGCATTTT.

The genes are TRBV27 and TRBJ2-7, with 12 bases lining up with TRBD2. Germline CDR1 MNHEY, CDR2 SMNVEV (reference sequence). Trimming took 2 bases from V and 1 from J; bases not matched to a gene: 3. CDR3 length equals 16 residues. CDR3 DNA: TGTGCCAGCAGTTTACTTGGACTAGCGGGATCCTACGAGCAGTACTTC. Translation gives CASSLLGLAGSYEQYF.

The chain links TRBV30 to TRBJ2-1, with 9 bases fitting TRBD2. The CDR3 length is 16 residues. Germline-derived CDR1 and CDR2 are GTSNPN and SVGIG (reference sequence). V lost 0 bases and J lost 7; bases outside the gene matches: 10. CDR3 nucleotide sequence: TGTGCCTGGAGTGTGGGGGCTAGCGGGACCCCGAATGAGCAGTTCTTC. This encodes CAWSVGASGTPNEQFF.

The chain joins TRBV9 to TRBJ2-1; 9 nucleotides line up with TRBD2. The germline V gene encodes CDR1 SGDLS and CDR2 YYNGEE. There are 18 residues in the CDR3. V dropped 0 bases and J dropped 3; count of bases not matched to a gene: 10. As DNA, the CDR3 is TGTGCCAGCAGCGTAGTATTTCGACTAGCGGTCCACTACAATGAGCAGTTCTTC. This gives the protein CASSVVFRLAVHYNEQFF.

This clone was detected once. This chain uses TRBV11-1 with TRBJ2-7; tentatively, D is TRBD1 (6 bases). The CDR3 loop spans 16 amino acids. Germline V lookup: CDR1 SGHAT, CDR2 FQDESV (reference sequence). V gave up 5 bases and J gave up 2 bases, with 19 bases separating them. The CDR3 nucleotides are TGTGCCAGCAGCCGCCGCAAGCCGGACAGTACCTACGAGCAGTACTTC. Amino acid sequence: CASSRRKPDSTYEQYF.

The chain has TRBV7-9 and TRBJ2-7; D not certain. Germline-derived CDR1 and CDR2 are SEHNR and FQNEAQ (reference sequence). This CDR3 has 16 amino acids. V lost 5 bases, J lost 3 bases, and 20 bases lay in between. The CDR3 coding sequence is TGTGCCAGCAGCCAGCCCAAGAGCGACCCAATCTACGAGCAGTACTTC. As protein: CASSQPKSDPIYEQYF. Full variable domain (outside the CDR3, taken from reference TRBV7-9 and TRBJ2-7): DTGVSQNPRHKITKRGQNVTFRCDPISEHNRLYWYRQTLGQGPEFLTYFQNEAQLEKSRLLSDRFSAERPKGSFSTLEIQRTEQGDSAMYLCASSQPKSDPIYEQYFGPGTRLTVT.

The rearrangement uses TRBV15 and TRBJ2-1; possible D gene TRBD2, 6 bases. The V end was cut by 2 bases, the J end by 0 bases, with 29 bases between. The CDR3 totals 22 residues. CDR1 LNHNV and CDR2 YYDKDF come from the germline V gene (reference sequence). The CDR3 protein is CATSRYNTGTRRLLSSYNEQFF. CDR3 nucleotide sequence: TGTGCCACCAGCAGATACAATACCGGGACTCGCCGTTTACTTAGCTCCTACAATGAGCAGTTCTTC. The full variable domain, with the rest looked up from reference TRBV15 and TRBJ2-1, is DAMVIQNPRYQVTQFGKPVTLSCSQTLNHNVMYWYQQKSSQAPKLLFHYYDKDFNNEADTPDNFQSRRPNTSFCFLDIRSPGLGDTAMYLCATSRYNTGTRRLLSSYNEQFFGPGTRLTVL.